This TCR beta chain was profiled in a study of Graves' ophthalmopathy and Graves' hyperthyroidism. Study-level information: If no ophthalmopathy appeared within 18 months of follow-up, hyperthyroidism was termed stable.

For this clonotype: Antigen specificity is unknown.

The study recruited hyperthyroidism patients aged 18 to 65 who were newly diagnosed, under 2 months' duration. Whole-study results and caveats: Most expanded thyroid clonotypes above 0.001 frequency also appeared in blood.

The V gene's germline CDR1 is SEHNR and CDR2 FQNEAQ (reference sequence). Trimming removed 6 bases from V and 6 bases from J, with 12 bases in between. This CDR3 has 13 residues. The authors amplified TCR beta CDR3 regions from RNA transcripts. Second-round multiplex PCR came after a first-round RT-PCR that employed HTBI primers. A single record per CDR3 protein comes from TCRdb applying MiXCR to the multiplex PCR reads. The data show over a million distinct CDR3 sequences, about two fifths seen once. The origin of this receptor is an adult man with Graves' hyperthyroidism. The material sequenced was peripheral blood or thyroid tissue (not recorded which). The chain joins TRBV7-9 to TRBJ1-5; possibly TRBD1 for D (5 bases). CDR3 loop: CASSAGVFQPQHF. The CDR3 DNA follows: TGTGCCAGCAGTGCGGGGGTTTTTCAGCCCCAGCATTTT. Complete variable domain (other parts from reference TRBV7-9 and TRBJ1-5): DTGVSQNPRHKITKRGQNVTFRCDPISEHNRLYWYRQTLGQGPEFLTYFQNEAQLEKSRLLSDRFSAERPKGSFSTLEIQRTEQGDSAMYLCASSAGVFQPQHFGDGTRLSIL.